Following are 29 T cell receptor beta chains from one sample sequenced in a study of T-cell reconstitution after alpha-beta-depleted transplantation in children. Using unique molecular identifiers, the investigators prepared the TCRbeta library. In TCRdb, the PCR reads were re-called with MiXCR into one record per CDR3 protein. Here the sample spans about half a million distinct CDR3 sequences, approximately 13% being singletons. The sample here was PBMCs from the stem cell graft donor, taken from the stem cell graft. These receptors were taken from a human donor who donated a stem cell graft to a child with combined immunodeficiency.

The chain recombines TRBV27 with TRBJ2-2, with 10 bases identical to TRBD1. Germline V gives CDR1 MNHEY, CDR2 SMNVEV (reference sequence). The CDR3 contains 17 residues. With V trimmed by 4 bases and J by 5 bases, 10 bases remained unmatched. Here the CDR3 DNA reads TGTGCCAGCAGTTACGACAGGGGGCGCCGAGGTACCGGGGAGCTGTTTTTT. Protein product: CASSYDRGRRGTGELFF.

The chain employs TRBV19 and TRBJ2-2; 8 nucleotides agree with TRBD1. The J segment lost 5 bases and the V segment lost 9 bases, leaving 8 bases of the junction unmatched. This CDR3 spans 14 amino acids. Looked up from germline, CDR1 is LNHDA and CDR2 is SQIVND (reference sequence). The CDR3 loop reads CASLDRVYTGELFF. The CDR3 region has the DNA TGTGCCAGCTTGGACAGGGTGTATACCGGGGAGCTGTTTTTT.

The chain joins TRBV29-1 to TRBJ2-1; D call uncertain. Per germline, CDR1 SQVTM and CDR2 ANQGSEA. The CDR3 extends over 9 amino acids. The CDR3 here is CSDYNEQFF. CDR3 coding DNA: TGCAGTGACTACAATGAGCAGTTCTTC.

This clonotype was seen a few times. The rearrangement uses TRBV6-2 or TRBV6-3 and TRBJ2-3; no clear D gene. In germline, CDR1 is MNHEY, CDR2 SVGEGT. This CDR3 is built from 14 residues. Between the trimmed V and J ends, which lost 7 bases and 2 bases, there was a span of 13 bases. CDR3 nucleotides: TGTGCCAGCACTTCGACGCGACTCACAGATACGCAGTATTTT. Encoded protein: CASTSTRLTDTQYF.

Only a few counts were recorded for this clonotype. The CDR3 spells CAIGRGGSTDTQYF. The CDR3 DNA follows: TGTGCCATCGGACGTGGGGGGAGCACAGATACGCAGTATTTT. The genes are TRBV10-3 and TRBJ2-3; tentative D call: TRBD2 (6 bases). V was shortened by 8 bases and J by 0 bases, with 12 bases between the two germline ends. The CDR3 spans 14 residues. The germline V gene has CDR1 ENHRY and CDR2 SYGVKD.

Only a few counts were recorded for this clonotype. The chain links TRBV5-1 to TRBJ2-5; D remains unclear. Germline V gene lookup returns CDR1 SGHRS and CDR2 YFSETQ. This CDR3 comprises 15 residues. The germline V and J ends were trimmed by 6 bases and 4 bases, with 19 bases remaining between them. The CDR3 is CASTSFSGLRETQYF. CDR3 sequence (DNA): TGCGCCAGCACCTCTTTCTCCGGGCTTAGAGAGACCCAGTACTTC.

This clonotype was observed a few times. The chain links TRBV6-5 to TRBJ2-1; D unresolved. V gave up 0 bases and J gave up 0 bases, with 9 bases separating them. This CDR3 is built from 16 residues. Germline CDR1 and CDR2: MNHEY and SVGAGI. CDR3 DNA sequence: TGTGCCAGCAGTTACTCGGACGGAAGCTCCTACAATGAGCAGTTCTTC. Translated: CASSYSDGSSYNEQFF.

This chain links TRBV10-3 with TRBJ1-1, with D possibly being TRBD1 (6 bases). The CDR3 runs 14 residues. Germline V CDR1 and CDR2: ENHRY, SYGVKD. V was pared by 4 bases and J by 3 bases, with 12 bases between. CDR3 amino acids: CAISVEQGYTEAFF. The CDR3, as DNA: TGTGCCATCAGTGTTGAACAGGGTTACACTGAAGCTTTCTTT.

This clonotype was detected only a few times. The rearrangement uses TRBV24-1 and TRBJ1-2, with unresolved D. V lost 0 bases, J lost 2 bases, and 6 bases lay in between. In germline, CDR1 is KGHDR, CDR2 SFDVKD. The CDR3 covers 14 residues. CDR3 in amino acids: CATSDLKVNYGYTF. In DNA, the CDR3 is TGTGCCACCAGTGATTTGAAGGTGAACTATGGCTACACCTTC.

This clonotype was observed a handful of times. The V and J genes are TRBV9 and TRBJ2-3; no clear D gene. The CDR3 is 16 residues long. CDR1 SGDLS and CDR2 YYNGEE come from the germline V gene. V was trimmed by 3 bases and J by 2 bases, leaving 16 bases between them. The CDR3 DNA reads as TGTGCCAGCAGCGCAGGAGCCGGGCTTCCCACAGATACGCAGTATTTT. Translated: CASSAGAGLPTDTQYF.

The chain employs TRBV15 and TRBJ2-7; 10 nucleotides align to TRBD1. Germline CDR1 is LNHNV and CDR2 is YYDKDF (reference sequence). V shed 0 bases and J 3 bases; nucleotides not matched to a gene: 5. This CDR3 contains 16 residues. The CDR3 loop is CATSRDSRDRGYEQYF. The DNA of the CDR3 is TGTGCCACCAGCAGAGACTCCCGGGACAGGGGCTACGAGCAGTACTTC.

This clonotype has at least ten counts. At one boundary the junction diverges from the germline segment, which might be a read error. The chain employs TRBV15 and TRBJ1-1; D not resolved. The CDR3 loop spans 16 amino acids. The germline V gene encodes CDR1 LNHNV and CDR2 YYDKDF (reference sequence). The CDR3 here is CATSRDFGTVNSEAFF. The CDR3 region has the DNA TGTGCCACCAGCAGAGATTTTGGAACGGTGAACTCTGAAGCTTTCTTT.

This clonotype has only a few counts. The chain is built from TRBV7-6 and TRBJ1-5; maybe TRBD1 (6 bases). The length of the CDR3 is 16 residues. The germline gives CDR1 SGHVS, CDR2 FNYEAQ. The V end was cut by 5 bases, the J end by 0 bases, with 14 bases between. This CDR3 is CASSPGDGNSNQPQHF. The CDR3 bases are TGTGCCAGCAGCCCAGGGGATGGTAATAGCAATCAGCCCCAGCATTTT.

This clonotype was seen many times. This sequence joins TRBV7-9 and TRBJ1-1; D remains unclear. The germline gives CDR1 SEHNR, CDR2 FQNEAQ (reference sequence). V was shortened by 5 bases and J by 0 bases, with 4 bases between the two germline ends. This CDR3 has 12 amino acids. The CDR3 nucleotides are TGTGCCAGCAGCCTTATGAACACTGAAGCTTTCTTT. It encodes CASSLMNTEAFF.

This clonotype was seen a handful of times. The chain joins TRBV7-8 to TRBJ2-5, with 7 bases lining up with TRBD1. Germline V gene data show CDR1 as SGHVS and CDR2 as FQNEAQ. Trimming at V came to 1 base and at J to 0 bases, leaving 5 bases not matched to a gene. CDR3 size: 16 residues. The CDR3 bases are TGTGCCAGCAGCTTAGGGGCAGGACAGGACCAAGAGACCCAGTACTTC. Its translation is CASSLGAGQDQETQYF.

This clonotype showed up many times. The V call is TRBV20-1, the J call TRBJ2-3, with TRBD2 matching 8 bases. The CDR3 covers 13 residues. The V segment lost 8 bases and the J segment 2 bases; nucleotides outside the gene matches: 6. CDR1 is DFQATT and CDR2 is SNEGSKA in the germline V gene (reference sequence). DNA for the CDR3: TGCAGTCTCGGCGGGGGGTTCACAGATACGCAGTATTTT. It translates to CSLGGGFTDTQYF.

This clonotype was seen repeatedly, ten times or more. CDR3 in amino acids: CAWSFTYNEQFF. The CDR3 bases are TGTGCCTGGAGTTTCACCTACAATGAGCAGTTCTTC. The rearrangement uses TRBV30 and TRBJ2-1; D not resolved. The CDR3 length is 12 residues. The V and J ends lost 2 bases and 2 bases respectively, with 4 bases between them. CDR1 is GTSNPN, CDR2 SVGIG, per germline (reference sequence).

J is TRBJ2-3 and V is TRBV12-5; TRBD2 is a possible D gene (6 bases). The germline gives CDR1 LGHNT, CDR2 FRNRAP. The CDR3 is made up of 15 amino acids. V was trimmed by 6 bases and J by 0 bases, leaving 13 bases between them. The CDR3 sequence is CASGGLGTSTDTQYF. In DNA, the CDR3 is TGTGCTAGTGGGGGGCTAGGGACTAGCACAGATACGCAGTATTTT.

This clonotype has ten or more counts. The V gene is TRBV5-6, the J gene TRBJ2-2; TRBD1 matches 10 bases. Germline CDR1 is SGHDT and CDR2 is YYEEEE. The CDR3 consists of 16 residues. The J segment lost 5 bases and the V segment lost 4 bases, leaving 8 bases of the junction unmatched. The CDR3 bases are TGTGCCAGCAGCCTGATGGGACAGGGGCGAACCGGGGAGCTGTTTTTT. It codes for CASSLMGQGRTGELFF.

The chain joins TRBV7-9 to TRBJ2-3, with a weak D call TRBD2 (6 bases). Germline V CDR1 and CDR2: SEHNR, FQNEAQ (reference sequence). The V end was cut by 6 bases, the J end by 2 bases, with 15 bases between. This CDR3 spans 15 amino acids. CDR3 region: CASSHRGRYTDTQYF. The CDR3 DNA follows: TGTGCCAGCAGTCACCGGGGGAGATACACAGATACGCAGTATTTT.

This clonotype was detected many times. This chain links TRBV5-1 with TRBJ2-7; D unresolved. The CDR3 length is 13 residues. V was trimmed by 2 bases and J by 2 bases, leaving 8 bases between them. Germline V gene data show CDR1 as SGHRS and CDR2 as YFSETQ. The CDR3 DNA reads TGCGCCAGCAGCTTTTTGGGGACCTACGAGCAGTACTTC. Encoded protein: CASSFLGTYEQYF. The full variable domain, its missing parts supplied by reference TRBV5-1 and TRBJ2-7, is KAGVTQTPRYLIKTRGQQVTLSCSPISGHRSVSWYQQTPGQGLQFLFEYFSETQRNKGNFPGRFSGRQFSNSRSEMNVSTLELGDSALYLCASSFLGTYEQYFGPGTRLTVT.

The genes are TRBV5-1 and TRBJ2-1, with 8 bases identical to TRBD1. Germline V gene lookup returns CDR1 SGHRS and CDR2 YFSETQ. The CDR3 runs to 16 residues. Trimming removed 4 bases from V and 8 bases from J; junction bases left unmatched: 14. CDR3 amino acids: CASSPGDRYRSHEQFF. The CDR3, as DNA: TGCGCCAGCAGCCCGGGGGACAGGTATAGGTCGCATGAGCAGTTCTTC.

In its sample, this clonotype was seen many times. Here the CDR3 DNA reads TGTGCCAGCAGTGCTGTGACTTACGACACCGGGGAGCTGTTTTTT. Translated: CASSAVTYDTGELFF. The chain couples TRBV6-1 to TRBJ2-2; D is undetermined. Per the germline V gene, CDR1 is MNHNS and CDR2 is SASEGT. This CDR3 region has 15 residues. V was trimmed by 4 bases and J by 3 bases, leaving 12 bases between them.

This clonotype was recorded a few times. This chain connects TRBV7-6 to TRBJ1-1; D is perhaps TRBD1 (6 bases). Germline CDR1 SGHVS, CDR2 FNYEAQ. CDR3 length: 13 amino acids. The germline V and J ends were trimmed by 5 bases and 10 bases, with 17 bases remaining between them. The CDR3 reads CASSHSSEGGAFF. DNA for the CDR3: TGTGCCAGCAGCCACAGCTCGGAGGGGGGAGCTTTCTTT.

This clonotype was seen a handful of times. J is TRBJ2-1 and V is TRBV15; no firm D call. The V end was cut by 5 bases, the J end by 6 bases, with 26 bases between. Germline V gene data show CDR1 as LNHNV and CDR2 as YYDKDF (reference sequence). This CDR3 is built from 18 residues. CDR3 nucleotides: TGTGCCACCAGCTCCCTTCGGCAGCTGGGTCCCATAGGCAATGAGCAGTTCTTC. This encodes CATSSLRQLGPIGNEQFF. Full variable domain (missing parts from reference TRBV15 and TRBJ2-1): DAMVIQNPRYQVTQFGKPVTLSCSQTLNHNVMYWYQQKSSQAPKLLFHYYDKDFNNEADTPDNFQSRRPNTSFCFLDIRSPGLGDTAMYLCATSSLRQLGPIGNEQFFGPGTRLTVL.

CDR3 sequence (DNA): TGTGCCAGCAGCCAAGATAGGAGGACAGCGACCTATGGCTACACCTTC. Amino acids: CASSQDRRTATYGYTF. The chain joins TRBV4-2 to TRBJ1-2; perhaps TRBD1 as D (6 bases). CDR1 is LGHNA and CDR2 is YNFKEQ in the germline V gene. The CDR3 consists of 16 residues. The V end lost 0 bases, the J end lost 4 bases, and 15 bases lay between the germline ends.

This clonotype was seen more than once but under ten times. The chain is built from TRBV29-1 and TRBJ2-7, with TRBD2 matching over 7 bases. The CDR3 totals 12 residues. After removal of 4 bases from V and 4 bases from J, the junction contained 4 bases not matched to a gene. Per germline, CDR1 SQVTM and CDR2 ANQGSEA. The CDR3 DNA reads TGCAGCGTTGGTAGTAGCGGGTACGAGCAGTACTTC. Its translation: CSVGSSGYEQYF.

This clonotype has a handful of counts. V usage is TRBV7-9 and J usage is TRBJ2-5; tentative D call: TRBD1 (5 bases). This CDR3 comprises 17 residues. The V gene's germline CDR1 is SEHNR and CDR2 FQNEAQ (reference sequence). V dropped 1 base and J dropped 5 bases, with 20 bases sitting between them. The CDR3 sequence: CASSLGGTGGIWETQYF. The CDR3 region has the DNA TGTGCCAGCAGCTTAGGAGGTACAGGCGGCATATGGGAGACCCAGTACTTC.

This clonotype was seen a few times. The chain joins TRBV27 to TRBJ1-5; 7 nucleotides align to TRBD1. The germline V gene has CDR1 MNHEY and CDR2 SMNVEV (reference sequence). The CDR3 sequence is 16 residues long. The J segment lost 5 bases and the V segment lost 3 bases, leaving 10 bases of the junction unmatched. The CDR3 nucleotides are TGTGCCAGCAGTTTGGTTTGGGCAGGGGGTTATCAGCCCCAGCATTTT. Its translation: CASSLVWAGGYQPQHF.